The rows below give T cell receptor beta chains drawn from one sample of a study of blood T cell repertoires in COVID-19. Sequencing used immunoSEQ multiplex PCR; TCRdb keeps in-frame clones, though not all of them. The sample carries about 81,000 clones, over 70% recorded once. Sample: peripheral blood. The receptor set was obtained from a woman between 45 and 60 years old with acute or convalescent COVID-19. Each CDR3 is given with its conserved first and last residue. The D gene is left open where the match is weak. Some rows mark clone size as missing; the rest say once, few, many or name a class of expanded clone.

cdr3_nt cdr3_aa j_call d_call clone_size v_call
TGTGCCAGTAGTTTCCGGGACTTTGGAGAGACCCAGTACTTC CASSFRDFGETQYF TRBJ2-5 . . TRBV19
TGTGCCAGCAGTTTAGCCACCGGGACAGGGACCTACGAGCAGTACTTC CASSLATGTGTYEQYF TRBJ2-7 TRBD1 . TRBV28
TGTGCCAGCAGTGAGATACTAGCGGGGGCCTACTACGAGCAGTACTTC CASSEILAGAYYEQYF TRBJ2-7 TRBD2 . TRBV6-1
TGCGCCAGCAGCCTCGAGACAGGGGCGCACTACGAGCAGTACTTC CASSLETGAHYEQYF TRBJ2-7 TRBD1 . TRBV4-1
TGTGCCAGCAGCCGGGACAGGAGGATCGATGGCTACACCTTC CASSRDRRIDGYTF TRBJ1-2 TRBD1 . TRBV7-9
TGTGCCAGCAGTGAGGCTTATAGCAATCAGCCCCAGCATTTT CASSEAYSNQPQHF TRBJ1-5 . . TRBV6-1
TGTGCCAGCAGCTTAGGGGGACGGGAAAAACTGTTTTTT CASSLGGREKLFF TRBJ1-4 . . TRBV5-5
TGTGCCAGCACCTCGACCGCGCAGGACTATGGCTACACCTTC CASTSTAQDYGYTF TRBJ1-2 . . TRBV6-5
TGTGCCAGCAGCTTGCTACGCACAGATACGCAGTATTTT CASSLLRTDTQYF TRBJ2-3 . . TRBV5-8
TGTGCCAGCAGCTCCGACAAGTTCAACACCATATATTTT CASSSDKFNTIYF TRBJ1-3 . . TRBV2
TGTGCCAGCGGATCCAGGGGTAACACTGAAGCTTTCTTT CASGSRGNTEAFF TRBJ1-1 . . TRBV6-5
TGCGCCAGCAGCCAAGAACAGACAGGGCAGGGCTATGGCTACACCTTC CASSQEQTGQGYGYTF TRBJ1-2 TRBD1 . TRBV4-3
TGTGCCAGCAGTCCCGGGACAGACTATGGCTACACCTTC CASSPGTDYGYTF TRBJ1-2 TRBD1 . TRBV28
TGTGCCAGCAGTTTGGAGGTTGGTGACTATGGCTACACCTTC CASSLEVGDYGYTF TRBJ1-2 . . TRBV27
TGTGCCAGCAAAGGGACAGGGACCCAAGAGACCCAGTACTTC CASKGTGTQETQYF TRBJ2-5 TRBD1 few TRBV2
TGTGCCAGCAGCCACAGGGCTGGGACAGATACGCAGTATTTT CASSHRAGTDTQYF TRBJ2-3 . . TRBV3-1/TRBV3-2
TGTGCCACCAGTGCCCAGGGAAGTGAGCAGTTCTTC CATSAQGSEQFF TRBJ2-1 . . TRBV24-1
TGTGCCAGCAGCGTCGGGACTAGCGGGGTCACAGATACGCAGTATTTT CASSVGTSGVTDTQYF TRBJ2-3 TRBD2 . TRBV9
TGTGCCAGCAGTTTGATACAGGGTTCTGGAAACACCATATATTTT CASSLIQGSGNTIYF TRBJ1-3 . . TRBV7-9
TGTGCCAGCAGCCTGGGGGGGGGAAGCGGCTACGAGCAGTACTTC CASSLGGGSGYEQYF TRBJ2-7 TRBD2 once TRBV3-1/TRBV3-2
TGTGCCATCAGTCCTAGCGGGGGGGCCCAAGAGACCCAGTACTTC CAISPSGGAQETQYF TRBJ2-5 TRBD2 . TRBV10-3
TGTGCCATCAACCCAGGCGGGGCCAACGTCCTGACTTTC CAINPGGANVLTF TRBJ2-6 . . TRBV10-3
TGCGCCAGCAGCACCGGACAGGGTGGGCACAATGAGCAGTTCTTC CASSTGQGGHNEQFF TRBJ2-1 TRBD1 few TRBV5-1